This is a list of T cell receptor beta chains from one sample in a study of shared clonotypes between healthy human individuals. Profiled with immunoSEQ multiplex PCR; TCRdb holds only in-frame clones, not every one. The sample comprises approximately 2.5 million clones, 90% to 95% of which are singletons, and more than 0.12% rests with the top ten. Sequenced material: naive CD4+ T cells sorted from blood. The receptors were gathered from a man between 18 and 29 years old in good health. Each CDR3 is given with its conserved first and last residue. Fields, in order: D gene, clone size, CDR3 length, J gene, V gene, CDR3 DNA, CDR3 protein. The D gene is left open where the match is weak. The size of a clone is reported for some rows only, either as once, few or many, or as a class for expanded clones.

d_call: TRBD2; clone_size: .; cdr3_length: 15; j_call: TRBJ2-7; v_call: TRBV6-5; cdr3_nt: TGTGCCAGCAGCGGGACTAGCGGGAGTATAAGGGAGCAGTACTTC; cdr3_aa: CASSGTSGSIREQYF
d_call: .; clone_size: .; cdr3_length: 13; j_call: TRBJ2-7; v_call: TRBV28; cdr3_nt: TGTGCCAGCAGTTTTTTGGGTTTCGGGGAGCAGTACTTC; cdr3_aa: CASSFLGFGEQYF
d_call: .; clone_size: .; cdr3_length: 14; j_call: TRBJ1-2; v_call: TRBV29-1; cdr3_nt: TGCAGCGTTGAAGAGGGGGCGGCCAATTATGGCTACACCTTC; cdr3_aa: CSVEEGAANYGYTF
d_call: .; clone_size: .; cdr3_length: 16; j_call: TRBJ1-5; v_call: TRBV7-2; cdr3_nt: TGTGCCAGCAGCTCCCCATGGGGCGGCCCCAATCAGCCCCAGCATTTT; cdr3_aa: CASSSPWGGPNQPQHF
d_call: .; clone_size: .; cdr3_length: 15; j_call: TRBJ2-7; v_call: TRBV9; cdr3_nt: TGTGCCAGCAGCGTCACCGTTGGGGCCTCCTACGAGCAGTACTTC; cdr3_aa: CASSVTVGASYEQYF
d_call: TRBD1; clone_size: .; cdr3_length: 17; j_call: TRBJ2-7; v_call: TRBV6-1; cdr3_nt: TGTGCCAGCAGTGACCCCGGCAGGGGGCGGGTGGCGACCGAGCAGTACTTC; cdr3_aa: CASSDPGRGRVATEQYF
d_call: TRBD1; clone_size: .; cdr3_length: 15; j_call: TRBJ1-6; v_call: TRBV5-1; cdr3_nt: TGCGCCAGCAGCACGGGACAGTCCTATAATTCACCCCTCCACTTT; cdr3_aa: CASSTGQSYNSPLHF
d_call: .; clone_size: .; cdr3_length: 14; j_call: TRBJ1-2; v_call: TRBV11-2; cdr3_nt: TGTGCCAGCAGTCCCGGATCGGCCTCGTGGGGCTACACCTTC; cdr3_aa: CASSPGSASWGYTF
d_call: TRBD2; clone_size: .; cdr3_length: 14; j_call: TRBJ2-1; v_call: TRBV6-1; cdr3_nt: TGTGCCAGCGACGGGACTAGCGGGAGTTATGAGCAGTTCTTC; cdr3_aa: CASDGTSGSYEQFF
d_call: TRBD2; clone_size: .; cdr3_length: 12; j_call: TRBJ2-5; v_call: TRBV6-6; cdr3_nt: TGTGCCAGCAAACTAGCGGAAGAGACCCAGTACTTC; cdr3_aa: CASKLAEETQYF
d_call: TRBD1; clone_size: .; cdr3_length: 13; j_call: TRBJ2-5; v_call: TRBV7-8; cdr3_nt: TGTGCCAGCAAAGACAGGGGAATTCCGACCCAGTACTTC; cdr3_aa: CASKDRGIPTQYF
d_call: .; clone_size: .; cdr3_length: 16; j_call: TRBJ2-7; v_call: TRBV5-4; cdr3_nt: TGTGCCAGCAGCAATAAGGTTGTTGGCAGAACATACGAGCAGTACTTC; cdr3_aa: CASSNKVVGRTYEQYF
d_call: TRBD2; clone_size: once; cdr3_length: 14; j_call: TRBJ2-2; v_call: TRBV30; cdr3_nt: TGTGCCTGGCAACTAGCGGGAAGGACCGGGGAGCTGTTTTTT; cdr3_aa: CAWQLAGRTGELFF
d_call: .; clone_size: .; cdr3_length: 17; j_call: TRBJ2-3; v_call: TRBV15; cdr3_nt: TGTGCCACCAGCAGCCGCGGGCAGGGCCTCTGGACAGATACGCAGTATTTT; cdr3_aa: CATSSRGQGLWTDTQYF
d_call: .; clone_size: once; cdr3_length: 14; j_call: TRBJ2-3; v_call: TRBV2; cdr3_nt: TGTGCCAGCACAGGGGAGACCAGCACAGATACGCAGTATTTT; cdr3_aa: CASTGETSTDTQYF
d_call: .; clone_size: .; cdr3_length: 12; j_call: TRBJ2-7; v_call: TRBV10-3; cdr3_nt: TGTGCCATCAGCGGGAGTTCATACGAGCAGTACTTC; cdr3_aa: CAISGSSYEQYF
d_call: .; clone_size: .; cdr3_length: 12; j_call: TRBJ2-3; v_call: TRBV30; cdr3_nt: TGTGCCTGGGGACCTCAGAGAGATACGCAGTATTTT; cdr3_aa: CAWGPQRDTQYF
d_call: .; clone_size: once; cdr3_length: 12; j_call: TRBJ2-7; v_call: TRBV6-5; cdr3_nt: TGTGCCAGCAAAGCCTCGGACTACGAGCAGTACTTC; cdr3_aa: CASKASDYEQYF
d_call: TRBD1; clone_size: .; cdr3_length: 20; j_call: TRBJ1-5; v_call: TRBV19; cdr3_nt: TGTGCCAGCAATGGAGGGAGGGGGACAGGGTCCGGTGGGTTCAATCAGCCCCAGCATTTT; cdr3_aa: CASNGGRGTGSGGFNQPQHF
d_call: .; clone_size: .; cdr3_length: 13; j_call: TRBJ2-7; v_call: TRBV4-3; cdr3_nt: TGCGCCAGCAGCCAAGAAACCCAAAATGGGCAGTACTTC; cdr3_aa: CASSQETQNGQYF
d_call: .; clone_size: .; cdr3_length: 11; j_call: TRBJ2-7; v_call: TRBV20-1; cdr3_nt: TGCAGTGCCAAGGCCCGCTACGAGCAGTACTTC; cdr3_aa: CSAKARYEQYF
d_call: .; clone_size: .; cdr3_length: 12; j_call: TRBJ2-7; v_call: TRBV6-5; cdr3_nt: TGTGCCAGCACCCACCCATCTGGGAGGCAGTACTTC; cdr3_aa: CASTHPSGRQYF
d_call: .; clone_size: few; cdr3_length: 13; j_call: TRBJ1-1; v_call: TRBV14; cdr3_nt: TGTGCCAGCAGCCAAGTGTTGGGAACTGAAGCTTTCTTT; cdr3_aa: CASSQVLGTEAFF
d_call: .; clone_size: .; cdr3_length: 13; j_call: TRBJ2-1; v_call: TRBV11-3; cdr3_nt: TGTGCCAGCAGCCCCGGCCCTTACAATGAGCAGTTCTTC; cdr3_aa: CASSPGPYNEQFF
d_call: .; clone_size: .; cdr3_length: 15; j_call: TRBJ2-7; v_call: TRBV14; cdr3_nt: TGTGCCAGCAGCTTCAAACGAGGGCTCTCCTACGAGCAGTACTTC; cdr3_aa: CASSFKRGLSYEQYF
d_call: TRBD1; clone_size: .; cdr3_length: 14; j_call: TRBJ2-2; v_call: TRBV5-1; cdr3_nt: TGCGCCAGCAATCGGGACAGGCACACCGGGGAGCTGTTTTTT; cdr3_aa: CASNRDRHTGELFF
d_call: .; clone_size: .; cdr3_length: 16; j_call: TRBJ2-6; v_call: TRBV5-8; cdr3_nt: TGTGCCACGCGGGGCCGCCCGAACTCTGGGGCCAACGTCCTGACTTTC; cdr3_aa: CATRGRPNSGANVLTF
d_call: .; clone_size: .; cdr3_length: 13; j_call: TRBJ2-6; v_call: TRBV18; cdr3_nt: TGTGCCAGCGCAGACAGGGAGGACAACGTCCTGACTTTC; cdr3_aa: CASADREDNVLTF
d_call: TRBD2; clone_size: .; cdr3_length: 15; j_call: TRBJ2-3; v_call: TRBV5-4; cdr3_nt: TGTGCCAGCAGCACGGGAGGCGGGGGCACAGATACGCAGTATTTT; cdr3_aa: CASSTGGGGTDTQYF
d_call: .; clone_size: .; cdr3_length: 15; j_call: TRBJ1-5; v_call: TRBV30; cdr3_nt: TGTGCCTGGAGTGTACGAGAAGGGTCCAATCAGCCCCAGCATTTT; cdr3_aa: CAWSVREGSNQPQHF
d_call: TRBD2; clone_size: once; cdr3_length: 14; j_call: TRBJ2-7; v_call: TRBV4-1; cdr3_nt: TGCGCCAGCACCCCCGGGGGGAACTCCTACGAGCAGTACTTC; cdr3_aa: CASTPGGNSYEQYF
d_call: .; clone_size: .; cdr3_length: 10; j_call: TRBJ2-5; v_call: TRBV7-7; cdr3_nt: TGTGCTACCGGGACAGAGACCCAGTACTTC; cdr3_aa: CATGTETQYF
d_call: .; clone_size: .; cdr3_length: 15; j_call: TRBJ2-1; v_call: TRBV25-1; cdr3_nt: TGTGCCAGCAGCCCCAGACCGGGGGGCAAGGATGAGCAGTTCTTC; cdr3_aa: CASSPRPGGKDEQFF
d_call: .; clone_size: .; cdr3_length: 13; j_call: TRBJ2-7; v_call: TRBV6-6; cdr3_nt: TGTGCCAGCAGCCCTCACACCGCCTACGAGCAGTACTTC; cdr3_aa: CASSPHTAYEQYF
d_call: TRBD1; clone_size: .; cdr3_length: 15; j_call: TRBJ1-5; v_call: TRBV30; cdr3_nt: TGTGCCTGGAGTGTACCGGACAGGGTCAATCAGCCCCAGCATTTT; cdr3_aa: CAWSVPDRVNQPQHF
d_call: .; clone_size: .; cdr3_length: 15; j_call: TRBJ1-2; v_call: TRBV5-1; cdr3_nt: TGCGCCAGCAGCTTGGGGCAGGGATCACCCTATGGCTACACCTTC; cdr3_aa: CASSLGQGSPYGYTF
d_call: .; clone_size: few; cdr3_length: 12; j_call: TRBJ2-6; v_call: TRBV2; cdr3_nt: TGTGCCAGCAGCTCTGGGGCCAACGTCCTGACTTTC; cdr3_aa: CASSSGANVLTF
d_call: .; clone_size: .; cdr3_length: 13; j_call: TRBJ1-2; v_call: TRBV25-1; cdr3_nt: TGTGCCAGCAGTGAATACGGTCCTTATGGCTACACCTTC; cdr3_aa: CASSEYGPYGYTF
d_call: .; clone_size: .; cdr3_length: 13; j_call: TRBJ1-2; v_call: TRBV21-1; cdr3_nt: TGTGCCAGCCGCTCCCCGGAGGTCTATGGCTACACCTTC; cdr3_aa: CASRSPEVYGYTF
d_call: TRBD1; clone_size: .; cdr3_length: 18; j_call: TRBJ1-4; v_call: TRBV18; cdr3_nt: TGTGCCAGCTCACCAACAACAACCGGACAGGGGGCGAGTGAAAAACTGTTTTTT; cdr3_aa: CASSPTTTGQGASEKLFF
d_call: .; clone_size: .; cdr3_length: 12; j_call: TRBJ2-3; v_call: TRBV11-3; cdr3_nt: TGTGCCAGCAGCTTAGGACATGATACGCAGTATTTT; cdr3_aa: CASSLGHDTQYF
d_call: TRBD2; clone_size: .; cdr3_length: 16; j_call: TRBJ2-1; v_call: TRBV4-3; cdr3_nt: TGCGCCAGCAGCCTCCTAAATTCTGCGGGAGGCAATGAGCAGTTCTTC; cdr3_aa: CASSLLNSAGGNEQFF
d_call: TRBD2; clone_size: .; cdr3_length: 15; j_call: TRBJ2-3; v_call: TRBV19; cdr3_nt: TGTGCCAGTAGTAAGAGGGAGGGCCGTGCAGATACGCAGTATTTT; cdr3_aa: CASSKREGRADTQYF
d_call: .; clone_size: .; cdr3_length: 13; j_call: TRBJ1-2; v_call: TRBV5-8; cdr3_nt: TGTGCCAGCAGCTTGAGTGGCGGGGGCGGCTACACCTTC; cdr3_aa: CASSLSGGGGYTF
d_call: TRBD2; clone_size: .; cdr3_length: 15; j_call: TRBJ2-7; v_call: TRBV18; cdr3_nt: TGTGCCAGCTCATTCACTAGCGGGACGTCCTACGAGCAGTACTTC; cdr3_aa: CASSFTSGTSYEQYF
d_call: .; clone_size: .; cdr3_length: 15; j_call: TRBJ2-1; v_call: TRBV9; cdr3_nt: TGTGCCAGCAGCCCCGGGACTTTCCTTCGCAATGAGCAGTTCTTC; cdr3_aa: CASSPGTFLRNEQFF
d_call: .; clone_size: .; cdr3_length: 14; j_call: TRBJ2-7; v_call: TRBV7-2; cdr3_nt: TGTGCCAGCAGCTTACGGAGGGCCGTCGACGAGCAGTACTTC; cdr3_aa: CASSLRRAVDEQYF
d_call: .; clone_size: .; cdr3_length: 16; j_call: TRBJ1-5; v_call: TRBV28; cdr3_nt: TGTGCCAGCAGTCTTCCAGGACTCACTAGCAATCAGCCCCAGCATTTT; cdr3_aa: CASSLPGLTSNQPQHF
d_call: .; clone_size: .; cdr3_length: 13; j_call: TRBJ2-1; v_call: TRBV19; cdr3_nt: TGTGCCAGCCGGAAATCTATGACAGAGGTGCAGTTCTTC; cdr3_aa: CASRKSMTEVQFF
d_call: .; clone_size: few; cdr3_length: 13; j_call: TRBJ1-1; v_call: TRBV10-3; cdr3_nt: TGTGCCATCAGTGAGTTGCCGAACACTGAAGCTTTCTTT; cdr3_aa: CAISELPNTEAFF
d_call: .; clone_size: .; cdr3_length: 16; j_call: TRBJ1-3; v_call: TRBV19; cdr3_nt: TGTGCCAGTAGGGATTCGTGGGTATCTACTGGAAACACCATATATTTT; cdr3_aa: CASRDSWVSTGNTIYF
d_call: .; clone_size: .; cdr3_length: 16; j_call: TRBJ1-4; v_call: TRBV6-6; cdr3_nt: TGTGCCAGCAGTTACTTAGGGTCTCTGGGGGGTGAAAAACTGTTTTTT; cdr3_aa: CASSYLGSLGGEKLFF
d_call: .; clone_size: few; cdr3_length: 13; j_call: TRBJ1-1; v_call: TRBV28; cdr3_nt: TGTGCCAGCAGCCCCTTTGAGAACACTGAAGCTTTCTTT; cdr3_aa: CASSPFENTEAFF
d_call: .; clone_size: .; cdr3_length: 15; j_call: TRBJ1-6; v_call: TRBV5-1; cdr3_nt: TGCGCCAGCACCCCGGGGGGGGCCGAGAGTTCACCCCTCCACTTT; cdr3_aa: CASTPGGAESSPLHF
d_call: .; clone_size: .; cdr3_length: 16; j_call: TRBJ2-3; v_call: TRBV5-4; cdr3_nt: TGTGCCAGCAGCCGTGTCGATGGGGTTTTGACAGATACGCAGTATTTT; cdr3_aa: CASSRVDGVLTDTQYF
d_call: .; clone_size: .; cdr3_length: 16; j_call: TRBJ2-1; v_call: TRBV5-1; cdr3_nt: TGCGCCAGCAAGATCCAGGGCGGATCAATCGACAATGAGCAGTTCTTC; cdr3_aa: CASKIQGGSIDNEQFF
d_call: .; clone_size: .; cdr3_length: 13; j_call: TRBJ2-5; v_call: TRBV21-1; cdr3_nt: TGTGCCAGCAGCAAAAAGGGCCCACGGGCCCAGTACTTC; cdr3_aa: CASSKKGPRAQYF
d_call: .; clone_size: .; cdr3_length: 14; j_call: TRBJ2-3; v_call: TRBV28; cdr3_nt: TGTGCCAGCAGTTTATTGTCAAGACAGAGTACGCAGTATTTT; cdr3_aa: CASSLLSRQSTQYF